The source of this T cell receptor (beta chain) is a study of cytomegalovirus exposure and HLA in healthy donors. Background on the study: Across under 450 genotyped donors, about 81% landed in the Caucasian-associated ancestry cluster.

Healthy individuals who donated bone marrow served as the donors. Findings of the study overall: Among the CMV-associated chains, a few were confirmed in vitro as specific for CMV antigens.

V lost 3 bases, J lost 8 bases, and 10 bases stayed unmatched. Germline V gene data show CDR1 as KGHSH and CDR2 as LQKENI. This CDR3 has 15 residues. This clone was detected a few times. The antigen is not known. The PCR used 60 Vbeta and 13 Jbeta primers. Measured with immunoSEQ multiplex PCR; TCRdb has only the in-frame clones, and not every one. Among 85,000 to 130,000 clones listed, approximately 80% were seen once. This TCR was sampled from a man between 50 and 59 years old in good health and CMV-seronegative. Sequenced: PBMCs. This chain uses TRBV18 with TRBJ2-1; TRBD1 agrees at 7 bases. The CDR3 nucleotides are TGTGCCAGCTCACCCATCAAGGGGGCAGTCCATGAGCAGTTCTTC. Amino acid sequence: CASSPIKGAVHEQFF.